This T cell receptor beta chain was documented in a study of T cell responses to AZD1222 COVID-19 vaccine (dated by TCRdb to the early 2020s). For context, the study as a whole: AZD1222 recipients given second doses at about 4 weeks or at about 12 weeks were pooled, since spike-specific TCR depth and breadth were not found to differ between the two schedules. A total of approximately 230 trial participants underwent TCR sequencing, of whom 207 received two doses of AZD1222 and some 26 received two doses of the MenACWY control vaccine. Trial participants were enrolled by age into 18-55, 56-69 and 70-plus year subgroups, with approximately 150, 30 and 60 TCR-sequenced participants respectively. Broader findings and caveats from the paper: Only five or six AZD1222 recipients were SARS-CoV-2 seropositive at baseline, limiting conclusions about previously exposed vaccinees. Because no samples from the day 14 peak response were available, repertoires could be characterized only after the peak T cell response. Nearly half of unique spike-specific TCRs reportedly recognized epitopes outside regions mutated in the B.1.351 and B.1.1.7 variants. A significant rise in spike-specific TCR breadth and depth was observed after two AZD1222 doses relative to day 0 and relative to MenACWY recipients. The 56-69-year group was small, and its depth increase did not reach significance, likely because of low power. Participants were mostly white British and included more females than males, and it was suggested by the authors that clonal diversity may have been underestimated. CD4 TCRs associated with the vaccine covered the entire spike protein, and the dominant responses were in regions 160-218 and 743-854.

A remark on this clone: Which antigen it targets is not known. Base qualities are not recorded, but no much larger clone differs from it by a single base.

What this sample's time point label stands for: baseline before first vaccination. Vaccinee samples came from UK trials COV001 and COV002, including a single-blind randomized controlled phase 2/3 trial of AZD1222 (ChAdOx1 nCoV-19) in healthy adults. For TCRbeta chain sequencing, PBMC samples were collected from trial participants at day 0 and at day 28 after the second dose. V loses 2 bases, J loses 4 bases, and the germline ends lie 14 bases apart. The CDR3, from cysteine to phenylalanine, totals 15 residues. CDR3 DNA only is kept here, 45 bases in frame from base 1. Via the germline V gene (reference sequence), CDR1 is LNHDA and CDR2 SQIVND. The CDR3 regions of human TCRbeta chains were analyzed by immunosequencing. The authors processed their data as follows. Repertoire TCRs were matched against a reference library of SARS-CoV-2-specific TCRs generated with the MIRA antigen-specificity platform. Breadth was defined as the fraction of unique TCRs that were SARS-CoV-2-associated, and depth was defined as the fraction of total T cells that were SARS-CoV-2-associated. Using the MIRA data, every spike-specific TCR was mapped to the spike region that the TCR reacted to and assigned to either a CD4 or a CD8 class. Log10-transformed breadth and depth values were compared by one-way ANOVA with Sidak's multiple comparisons tests. The immuneACCESS repertoire file appears here via TCRdb, limited to in-frame rearrangements. These files lack a portion of the clones; in checked studies, under half of the deficit traces to unresolved V genes, and the cause of the others is not known. That table furnishes V, J and clone size, whereas the DNA furnished D and trimming. This sample gives some 140,000 clones in total; approximately 90% of them show up just once. In total, the top ten clones hold 5.5% of the sample.

The clonotype comes from an adult in good health. The starting material was peripheral blood, obtained on day 0 of AZD1222 vaccination. This sequence uses TRBV19 and TRBJ1-1, with the D gene uncertain. Here is the DNA: TGTGCCAGTAGTATAATTCGGGCAGGCCGCACTGAAGCTTTCTTT. This gives the protein CASSIIRAGRTEAFF.